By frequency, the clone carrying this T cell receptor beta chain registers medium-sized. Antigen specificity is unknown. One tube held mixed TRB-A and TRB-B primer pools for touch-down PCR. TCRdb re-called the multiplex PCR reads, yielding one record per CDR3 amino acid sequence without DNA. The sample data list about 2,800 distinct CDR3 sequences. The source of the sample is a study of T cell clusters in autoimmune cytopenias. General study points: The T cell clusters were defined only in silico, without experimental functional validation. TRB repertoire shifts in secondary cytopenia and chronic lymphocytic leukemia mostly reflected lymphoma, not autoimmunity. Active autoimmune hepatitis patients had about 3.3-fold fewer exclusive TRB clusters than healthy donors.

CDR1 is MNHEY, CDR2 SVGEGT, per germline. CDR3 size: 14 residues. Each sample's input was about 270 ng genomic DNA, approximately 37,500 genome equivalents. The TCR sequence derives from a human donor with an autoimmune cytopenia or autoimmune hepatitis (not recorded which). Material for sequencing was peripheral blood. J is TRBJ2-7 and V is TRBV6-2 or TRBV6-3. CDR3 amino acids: CASSPFDIAYEQYF.